This is a list of T cell receptor beta chains from one sample in a study of metastatic and nonmetastatic thyroid tumors. TCRdb reprocessed the PCR reads using MiXCR. The sample includes 25,000 to 35,000 clones, 15% to 20% of them seen just once. Sequenced: blood. The receptors were sampled from a female donor with papillary thyroid cancer or a benign thyroid nodule (not recorded which). Some clones in this sample may be carry-over from other donors' samples. Each CDR3 is given with its conserved first and last residue. Fields, in order: CDR3 DNA, CDR3 protein, D gene, V gene, J gene, clone size. The D gene is left open where the match is weak. Rows give clone size only sometimes, using once, few, many, or a class for an expanded clone.

TGTGCCAGCAGGGCCCTAGCGGGGAACTACAATGAGCAGTTCTTC	CASRALAGNYNEQFF	TRBD2	TRBV14	TRBJ2-1	many
TGTGCCAACATGAGGCAGCCTCAAGAGACCGAGTACTTC	CANMRQPQETEYF	-	TRBV6-1	TRBJ2-5	few
TGTGCCAGCAGTTTAATGGGTCGGTGGGACACTGAAGCTTTCTTT	CASSLMGRWDTEAFF	-	TRBV28	TRBJ1-1	many
TGCGCCAGCAGCCAAGATCGGGCTAGCGGGATCACAGATACGCAGTATTTT	CASSQDRASGITDTQYF	TRBD2	TRBV4-1	TRBJ2-3	many
TGTGCCACCAGTGATGGGCCGGGACTAGCGGGAGCGAGCGAGCAGTACTTC	CATSDGPGLAGASEQYF	TRBD2	TRBV24-1	TRBJ2-7	many
TGTGCCAGTAGTATAAGTGGGACAGGTGACACTGAAGCTTTCTTT	CASSISGTGDTEAFF	TRBD1	TRBV19	TRBJ1-1	many
TGCAGTTACCGGGACTTGAGAAACAATGAGCAGTTCTTC	CSYRDLRNNEQFF	-	TRBV20-1	TRBJ2-1	many
TGCAGTGCTAGAGGACCGAGACAGCCGTATTTC	CSARGPRQPYF	-	TRBV20-1	TRBJ2-7	many
TGTGCCAGCAGCCCTCGAGGGTCGATGGGGGGAATGAACACTGGAGCTTTCTTC	CASSPRGSMGGMNTGAFF	-	TRBV11-2	TRBJ1-1	-
TGTGCCAGCAATTCCGGGACAGCCTATGGCTACACCTTC	CASNSGTAYGYTF	TRBD1	TRBV2	TRBJ1-2	many
TGTGCCAGCAGCCCGACAGGGCAAGCTTTCTTT	CASSPTGQAFF	TRBD1	TRBV28	TRBJ1-1	many
TGTGCCAGCTCACCAATTATGGACGGTGGCTCTGGAAACACCATATATTTT	CASSPIMDGGSGNTIYF	-	TRBV18	TRBJ1-3	-
TGTGCCAGCAGCTTCTTCAGCCAACAAGAGACCCAGTACTTC	CASSFFSQQETQYF	-	TRBV11-2	TRBJ2-5	many
TGTGCCAGCAGCGAAGAACAGAGAGGGGGGCCAACTGAAGCTTTCTTT	CASSEEQRGGPTEAFF	-	TRBV4-2	TRBJ1-1	many
TGTGCCAACAGGGGGGTACAGGGGAGAGGCGAGCAGTACTTC	CANRGVQGRGEQYF	TRBD1	TRBV2	TRBJ2-7	-
TGTGCCAGCAGTTACCCAACAGGGGGCTCCTACGAGCAGTACTTC	CASSYPTGGSYEQYF	TRBD1	TRBV6-2/TRBV6-3	TRBJ2-7	few
TGCAGTGCTAGAGTCTGGGGGCGGGAGGATCAGCCCCAGCATTTT	CSARVWGREDQPQHF	-	TRBV20-1	TRBJ1-5	many
TGTGCCAGTTTGCCTTGCGGGGCCTACGAGCAGTACTTC	CASLPCGAYEQYF	-	TRBV7-8	TRBJ2-7	-
TGTGCCAGCAGTTCCCGGTTCGCGGGACTAGCGGGAAAGATCCCCTACGAGCAGTACTTC	CASSSRFAGLAGKIPYEQYF	TRBD2	TRBV6-2/TRBV6-3	TRBJ2-7	many
TGTGCCATCAGTGAGTCGAGCAGCGAGCAAGAGACCCAGTACTTC	CAISESSSEQETQYF	-	TRBV10-3	TRBJ2-5	many
TGTGCCAGCAGTTCGCAAAACAGACTAGCGGCCTACGAGCAGTACTTC	CASSSQNRLAAYEQYF	TRBD2	TRBV12-3/TRBV12-4	TRBJ2-7	medium-sized
TGTGCCAGCAGTTACTCGATCGGGCCAGGGGGAGGCGAGCAGTACTTC	CASSYSIGPGGGEQYF	-	TRBV6-2/TRBV6-3	TRBJ2-7	-
TGCGCCAGCAGAGTAAGGGAGGGGACCGGGGAGCTGTTTTTT	CASRVREGTGELFF	TRBD2	TRBV4-1	TRBJ2-2	medium-sized
TGTGCCAGCAGAGACTATAATTCACCCCTCCACTTT	CASRDYNSPLHF	-	TRBV27	TRBJ1-6	-
TGTGCCGGCAGTTTAGGTCAGTCTGGAAACACCATATATTTT	CAGSLGQSGNTIYF	-	TRBV27	TRBJ1-3	-
TGTGCCAGCAGTTCCCCAACCCGTGAGGGTGGGTCGGACTATGGCTACACCTTC	CASSSPTREGGSDYGYTF	-	TRBV28	TRBJ1-2	many
TGTGCCAGTAGCGCCGCCCACTACTCCTACAATGAGCAGTTCTTC	CASSAAHYSYNEQFF	-	TRBV19	TRBJ2-1	many
TGTGCCAACAGGCGGGATGGTGGGGAGGGCCAGCAGTACTTC	CANRRDGGEGQQYF	TRBD2	TRBV6-1	TRBJ2-7	-
TGTGCCAGCGGGAGAATCGGGCGTTCGAAGGGTGAAAAACTGTTTTTT	CASGRIGRSKGEKLFF	-	TRBV27	TRBJ1-4	many
TGCAGCGTTGGAGGTGGTGCCTACGAGCAGTACTTC	CSVGGGAYEQYF	-	TRBV29-1	TRBJ2-7	many
TGTGCCGCTGGACAGGGCTCGGGGAGTGAGCAGTTCTTC	CAAGQGSGSEQFF	TRBD1	TRBV10-3	TRBJ2-1	many
TGTGCCAGCAGCGTAGAGGTGGTAGCGGGGGGGCGCGATGAGCAGTTCTTC	CASSVEVVAGGRDEQFF	TRBD2	TRBV9	TRBJ2-1	-
TGTGCCAGCAGCCGGGGACTAGCCGCAGCAGATACGCAGTATTTT	CASSRGLAAADTQYF	TRBD2	TRBV11-3	TRBJ2-3	many
TGTGCCAGAAGTTGTAGCGGGGGGCCCTATGGCTACACCTTC	CARSCSGGPYGYTF	-	TRBV28	TRBJ1-2	few
TGCGCCAGCAGCTTTGGCTTGACAGGGGGTCATGGAGCCAAAAACATTCAGTACTTC	CASSFGLTGGHGAKNIQYF	TRBD1	TRBV5-1	TRBJ2-4	many
TGCAGTGCTAGAAACCTTCAACAAGAAAAACTGTTTTTT	CSARNLQQEKLFF	-	TRBV20-1	TRBJ1-4	many
TGCGCCATCTCGGAGGGTAAGAACACTGAAGCTTTCTTT	CAISEGKNTEAFF	-	TRBV10-2	TRBJ1-1	many
TGCGCCAGCAGATTGGCCCCTGACAGGGACTATGGCAACACCTTC	CASRLAPDRDYGNTF	TRBD1	TRBV5-1	TRBJ1-2	few
TGTGCCAGCAGCCAGACACTAAACACCGGGGAGCTGTTTTTT	CASSQTLNTGELFF	-	TRBV7-2	TRBJ2-2	-
TGTGCCAGCAGCTTGGCCGGGAGGAACACCGGGGAGCTGTTTTTT	CASSLAGRNTGELFF	-	TRBV5-4	TRBJ2-2	-
TGCGCCAGCAGCTTCACTCCCGGCACAGATACGCAGTATTTT	CASSFTPGTDTQYF	-	TRBV5-1	TRBJ2-3	many
TGTGCCAGCAGGACAGGGGGCTATGAGCAGTACTTC	CASRTGGYEQYF	TRBD1	TRBV6-1	TRBJ2-7	medium-sized
TGTGCCAGCAGCCAAGGATACAATCAGCCCCAGAATTTT	CASSQGYNQPQNF	-	TRBV6-4	TRBJ1-5	-
TGCAGTGCTAGAGATCCGCCCGGGGGCCGGGAGCAGTACTTC	CSARDPPGGREQYF	-	TRBV20-1	TRBJ2-7	many
TGCGCCAGCAGCTTAGGTTCGAAAGATAACTATGGCTACACCTTC	CASSLGSKDNYGYTF	-	TRBV5-1	TRBJ1-2	-
TGTGCCACCAGTGATTTAGGCAGGGGGTCGGGAGAGACCCAGTACTTC	CATSDLGRGSGETQYF	TRBD1	TRBV24-1	TRBJ2-5	many